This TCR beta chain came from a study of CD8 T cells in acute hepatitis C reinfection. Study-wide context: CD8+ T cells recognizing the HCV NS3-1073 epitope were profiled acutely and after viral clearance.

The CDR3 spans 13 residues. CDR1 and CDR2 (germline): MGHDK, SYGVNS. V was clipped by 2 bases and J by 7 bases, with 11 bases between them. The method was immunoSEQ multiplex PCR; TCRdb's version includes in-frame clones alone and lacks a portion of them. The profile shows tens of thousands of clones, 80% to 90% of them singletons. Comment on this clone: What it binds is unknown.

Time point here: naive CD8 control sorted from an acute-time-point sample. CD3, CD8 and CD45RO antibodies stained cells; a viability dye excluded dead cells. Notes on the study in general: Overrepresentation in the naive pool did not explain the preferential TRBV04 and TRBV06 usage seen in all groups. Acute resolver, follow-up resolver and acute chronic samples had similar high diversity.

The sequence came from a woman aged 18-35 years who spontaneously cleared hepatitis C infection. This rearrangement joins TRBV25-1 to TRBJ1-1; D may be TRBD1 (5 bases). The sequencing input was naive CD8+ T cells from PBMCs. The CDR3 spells CASSEPPGSEAFF. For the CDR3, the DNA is TGTGCCAGCAGTGAACCCCCAGGGAGTGAAGCTTTCTTT.